The rows below give T cell receptor beta chains drawn from one sample of a study of cytomegalovirus exposure and HLA in healthy donors. Generated by immunoSEQ multiplex PCR, the TCRdb table keeps only in-frame clones and is missing some. The sample lists around 120,000 clones, more than 70% occurring once. Sequencing input: PBMCs. These receptors were collected from a man aged 45-65 years in good health and CMV-seronegative. Both conserved end residues are part of each CDR3. Each record gives: V gene, D gene, J gene, clone size, CDR3 DNA, CDR3 protein. A D gene is named only where the DNA matches it firmly. The size entry is marked missing in some rows and otherwise reads once, few, many or a size class.

v_gene: TRBV4-2; d_gene: TRBD1; j_gene: TRBJ2-7; abundance: -; CDR3nt: TGTGCCAGCAGCTCGACGCCGGGACAGGGTTCCGACGAGCAGTACTTC; CDR3aa: CASSSTPGQGSDEQYF
v_gene: TRBV27; d_gene: -; j_gene: TRBJ1-5; abundance: -; CDR3nt: TGTGCCAGCAGTTTAGGCAGGTATCATCAGCCCCAGCATTTT; CDR3aa: CASSLGRYHQPQHF
v_gene: TRBV9; d_gene: -; j_gene: TRBJ1-5; abundance: -; CDR3nt: TGTGCCAGCAGCGGTGGCCAACCCCAGCATTTT; CDR3aa: CASSGGQPQHF
v_gene: TRBV29-1; d_gene: -; j_gene: TRBJ1-4; abundance: -; CDR3nt: TGCAGCGCCACGGGAGTAACTAATGAAAAACTGTTTTTT; CDR3aa: CSATGVTNEKLFF
v_gene: TRBV6-6; d_gene: TRBD1; j_gene: TRBJ1-2; abundance: -; CDR3nt: TGTGCCAGCAGTACGGACAGGGGAGGAATCTATGGCTACACCTTC; CDR3aa: CASSTDRGGIYGYTF
v_gene: TRBV5-4; d_gene: -; j_gene: TRBJ1-4; abundance: few; CDR3nt: TGTGCCAGCAGCTTGGGAGCAACTAATGAAAAACTGTTTTTT; CDR3aa: CASSLGATNEKLFF
v_gene: TRBV5-4; d_gene: TRBD1; j_gene: TRBJ2-7; abundance: -; CDR3nt: TGTGCCAGCAGTTGGACAGGGGGAGCCTACGAGCAGTACTTC; CDR3aa: CASSWTGGAYEQYF
v_gene: TRBV6-5; d_gene: -; j_gene: TRBJ1-2; abundance: once; CDR3nt: TGTGCCAGCAGTACAGGGAGAGGCTACACCTTC; CDR3aa: CASSTGRGYTF
v_gene: TRBV25-1; d_gene: -; j_gene: TRBJ2-1; abundance: few; CDR3nt: TGTGCCAGCAGGTTAGCCAATGAGCAGTTCTTC; CDR3aa: CASRLANEQFF
v_gene: TRBV5-6; d_gene: TRBD2; j_gene: TRBJ2-5; abundance: -; CDR3nt: TGTGCCAGCAGCGATAATAGCGGGGGGTTTGGTGAGACCCAGTACTTC; CDR3aa: CASSDNSGGFGETQYF
v_gene: TRBV7-3; d_gene: TRBD2; j_gene: TRBJ2-3; abundance: -; CDR3nt: TGTGCCAGCACCCCGGGGGGGGGCCGGGCAGATACGCAGTATTTT; CDR3aa: CASTPGGGRADTQYF
v_gene: TRBV6-5; d_gene: TRBD1; j_gene: TRBJ1-2; abundance: once; CDR3nt: TGTGCCAGCAGTCGTGGACAGGGGAACTATGGCTACACCTTC; CDR3aa: CASSRGQGNYGYTF
v_gene: TRBV5-1; d_gene: TRBD2; j_gene: TRBJ2-7; abundance: -; CDR3nt: TGCGCCAGCAGCTCGCTCGCAGCTAGCGGGGTTGACTCCTACGAGCAGTACTTC; CDR3aa: CASSSLAASGVDSYEQYF
v_gene: TRBV7-2; d_gene: TRBD2; j_gene: TRBJ2-7; abundance: -; CDR3nt: TGTGCCAGCAGCCGGGGGACTAGCGGTACTTACTACGAGCAGTACTTC; CDR3aa: CASSRGTSGTYYEQYF
v_gene: TRBV15; d_gene: TRBD2; j_gene: TRBJ2-1; abundance: -; CDR3nt: TGTGCCACCAGCTGGGATCTAGCGGGAGGACCCTACAATGAGCAGTTCTTC; CDR3aa: CATSWDLAGGPYNEQFF